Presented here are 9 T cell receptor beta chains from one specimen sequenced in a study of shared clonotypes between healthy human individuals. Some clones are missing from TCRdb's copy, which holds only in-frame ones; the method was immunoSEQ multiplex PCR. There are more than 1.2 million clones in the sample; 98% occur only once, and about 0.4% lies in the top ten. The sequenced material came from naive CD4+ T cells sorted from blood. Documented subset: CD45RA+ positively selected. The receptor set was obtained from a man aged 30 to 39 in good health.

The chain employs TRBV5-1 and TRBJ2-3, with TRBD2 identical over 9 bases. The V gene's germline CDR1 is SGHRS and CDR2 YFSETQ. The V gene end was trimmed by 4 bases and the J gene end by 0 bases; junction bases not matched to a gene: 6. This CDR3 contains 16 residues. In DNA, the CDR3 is TGCGCCAGCAGCCCTGGACTAGCGCCTAGCACAGATACGCAGTATTTT. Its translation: CASSPGLAPSTDTQYF.

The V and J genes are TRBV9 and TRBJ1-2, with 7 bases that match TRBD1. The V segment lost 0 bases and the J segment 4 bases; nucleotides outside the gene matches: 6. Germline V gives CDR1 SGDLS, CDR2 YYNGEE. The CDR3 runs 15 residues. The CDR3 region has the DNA TGTGCCAGCAGCGTAGATGCAGGGGGGTTCTATGGCTACACCTTC. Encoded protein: CASSVDAGGFYGYTF.

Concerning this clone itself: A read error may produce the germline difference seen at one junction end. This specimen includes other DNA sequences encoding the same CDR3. The CDR3 nucleotides read TGCGCCAGCAGCCCACTGAACGCCGGGGAGCTGTTTTTT. Protein: CASSPLNAGELFF. The chain is built from TRBV5-1 and TRBJ2-2; D gene unclear. CDR1 SGHRS and CDR2 YFSETQ come from the germline V gene. The CDR3 extends over 13 amino acids.

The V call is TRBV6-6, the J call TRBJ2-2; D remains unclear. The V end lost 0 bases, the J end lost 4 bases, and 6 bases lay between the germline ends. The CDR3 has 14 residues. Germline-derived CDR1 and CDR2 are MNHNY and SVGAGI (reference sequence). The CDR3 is CASSYSHITGELFF. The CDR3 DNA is TGTGCCAGCAGTTACTCTCACATCACCGGGGAGCTGTTTTTT.

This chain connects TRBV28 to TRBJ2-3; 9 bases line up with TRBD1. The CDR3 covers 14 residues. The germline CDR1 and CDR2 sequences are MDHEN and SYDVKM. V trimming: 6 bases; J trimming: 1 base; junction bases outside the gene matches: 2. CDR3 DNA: TGTGCCAGCAGGCGGACAGGGGGCACAGATACGCAGTATTTT. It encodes CASRRTGGTDTQYF. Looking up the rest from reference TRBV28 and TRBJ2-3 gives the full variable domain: DVKVTQSSRYLVKRTGEKVFLECVQDMDHENMFWYRQDPGLGLRLIYFSYDVKMKEKGDIPEGYSVSREKKERFSLILESASTNQTSMYLCASRRTGGTDTQYFGPGTRLTVL.

The CDR3 spells CASSLASGRTHYGQYF. The CDR3 DNA follows: TGCGCCAGCAGCTTGGCTAGCGGGAGGACCCACTACGGACAGTACTTC. The gene calls are TRBV5-1 and TRBJ2-7; 11 bases fit TRBD2. J lost 10 bases, V lost 0 bases, and 12 bases had no gene match. The CDR3 is made up of 16 amino acids. The germline CDR1 and CDR2 sequences are SGHRS and YFSETQ. Full variable domain (remainder filled in from reference TRBV5-1 and TRBJ2-7): KAGVTQTPRYLIKTRGQQVTLSCSPISGHRSVSWYQQTPGQGLQFLFEYFSETQRNKGNFPGRFSGRQFSNSRSEMNVSTLELGDSALYLCASSLASGRTHYGQYFGPGTRLTVT.

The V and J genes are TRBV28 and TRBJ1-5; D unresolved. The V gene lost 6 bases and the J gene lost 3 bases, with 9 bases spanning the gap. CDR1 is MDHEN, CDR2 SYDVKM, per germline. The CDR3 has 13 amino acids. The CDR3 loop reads CASSLNLNQPQHF. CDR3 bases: TGTGCCAGCAGCCTTAACCTCAATCAGCCCCAGCATTTT.

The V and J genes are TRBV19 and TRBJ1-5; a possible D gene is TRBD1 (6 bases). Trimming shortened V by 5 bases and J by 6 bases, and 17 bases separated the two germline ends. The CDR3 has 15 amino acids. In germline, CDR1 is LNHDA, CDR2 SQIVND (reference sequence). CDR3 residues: CASSLPGDVGQPQHF. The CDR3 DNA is TGTGCCAGTAGTCTTCCAGGGGATGTTGGTCAGCCCCAGCATTTT.

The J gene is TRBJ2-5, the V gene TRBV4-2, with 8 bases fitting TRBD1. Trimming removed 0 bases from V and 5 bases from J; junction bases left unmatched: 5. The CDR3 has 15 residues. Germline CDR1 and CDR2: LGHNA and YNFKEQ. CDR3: CASSQDSGGSETQYF. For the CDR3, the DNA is TGTGCCAGCAGCCAAGACTCAGGGGGCAGTGAGACCCAGTACTTC.